Shown below are 23 T cell receptor beta chains from a single sample sequenced in a study of blood T cell repertoires in COVID-19. Clones were sequenced by immunoSEQ multiplex PCR, and TCRdb holds only the in-frame ones, with some missing. The sample contains under 300,000 clones, around 90% of which appear only once. Sequenced: peripheral blood. Every receptor here comes from a man between 60 and 75 years old who had recovered from COVID-19.

This clone was detected only a few times. The gene calls are TRBV27 and TRBJ2-2; D may be TRBD1 (6 bases). Between the trimmed V and J ends, which lost 8 bases and 5 bases, there was a span of 15 bases. Germline CDR1 reads MNHEY; CDR2 reads SMNVEV (reference sequence). CDR3 size: 14 residues. CDR3 in DNA: TGTGCCAGCCGAAGGGGGTCATGGACCGGGGAGCTGTTTTTT. Its protein product is CASRRGSWTGELFF.

The count of this clone is one. The chain employs TRBV6-5 and TRBJ2-3; D possibly corresponds to TRBD1 (5 bases). Trimming removed 5 bases from V and 7 bases from J, with 13 bases in between. This CDR3 has 13 residues. In germline, CDR1 is MNHEY, CDR2 SVGAGI. CDR3 DNA: TGTGCCAGCAGTCGGTCTCAGGGTTATACGCAGTATTTT. Translated, it gives CASSRSQGYTQYF.

This sequence joins TRBV27 and TRBJ1-5, with D tentatively TRBD1 (6 bases). Between the trimmed V and J ends, which lost 4 bases and 9 bases, there was a span of 22 bases. Germline V gives CDR1 MNHEY, CDR2 SMNVEV (reference sequence). The CDR3 runs to 16 residues. The CDR3 DNA is TGTGCCAGCAGTTCAAAGACAGGCAACCGCGGGAGGCCCCAGCATTTT. As protein: CASSSKTGNRGRPQHF.

This clone came up once. The rearrangement joins TRBV2 to TRBJ1-4, with D tentatively TRBD1 (6 bases). V lost 2 bases, J lost 0 bases, and 7 bases lay in between. The germline gives CDR1 SNHLY, CDR2 FYNNEI. This CDR3 has 15 amino acids. CDR3 DNA sequence: TGTGCCAGCAGTGAAACAGGGTCAACTAATGAAAAACTGTTTTTT. Its protein product is CASSETGSTNEKLFF.

In DNA form, the CDR3 reads TGTGCCAGCAGTGGACAGGGTCGCTCCTACGAGCAGTACTTC. As protein: CASSGQGRSYEQYF. The V call is TRBV28, the J call TRBJ2-7; 8 bases are a match to TRBD1. V was clipped by 5 bases and J by 0 bases; unmatched bases: 3. The CDR3 is 14 residues long. Germline CDR1 and CDR2: MDHEN and SYDVKM.

V gene TRBV29-1 combines with J gene TRBJ2-1; the D gene is possibly TRBD1 (7 bases). The length of the CDR3 is 11 residues. CDR1 and CDR2 (germline): SQVTM, ANQGSEA. The V and J ends lost 5 bases and 10 bases respectively, with 12 bases between them. The CDR3 DNA is TGCAGCGTTTTCCAGGGGGGCGAGCAGTTCTTC. Translating gives CSVFQGGEQFF.

The J gene is TRBJ2-2, the V gene TRBV5-1; D is unclear. The V end was cut by 7 bases, the J end by 3 bases, with 16 bases between. Germline V lookup: CDR1 SGHRS, CDR2 YFSETQ. There are 15 residues in the CDR3. The CDR3 bases are TGCGCCAGCTCTCCCCAGACGGGTTACACCGGGGAGCTGTTTTTT. Encoded protein: CASSPQTGYTGELFF.

In this sample, this clone turned up a few times. J is TRBJ2-5 and V is TRBV18; 7 nucleotides match TRBD1. With 3 bases clipped from V and 3 bases from J, the junction kept 4 bases outside the gene matches. The CDR3 contains 14 residues. Germline V gene data show CDR1 as KGHSH and CDR2 as LQKENI. DNA of the CDR3: TGTGCCAGCTCACCGGGACAGAAAAAAGAGACCCAGTACTTC. This gives the protein CASSPGQKKETQYF. Drawing the rest from reference TRBV18 and TRBJ2-5, the complete variable domain is NAGVMQNPRHLVRRRGQEARLRCSPMKGHSHVYWYRQLPEEGLKFMVYLQKENIIDESGMPKERFSAEFPKEGPSILRIQQVVRGDSAAYFCASSPGQKKETQYFGPGTRLLVL.

In its sample, this clone was seen a few times. V is TRBV12-5 and J is TRBJ2-2; 8 bases line up with TRBD1. This CDR3 has 16 amino acids. Germline trimming cut 3 bases from V and 5 bases from J; bases unmatched to any gene: 8. CDR1 and CDR2 from the germline V gene are LGHNT and FRNRAP. The CDR3 spells CASGLGQGRMTGELFF. CDR3 DNA: TGTGCTAGTGGTTTAGGACAGGGTAGAATGACCGGGGAGCTGTTTTTT.

The chain recombines TRBV4-2 with TRBJ2-3; 10 bases agree with TRBD2. CDR3 length: 17 amino acids. Trimming removed 4 bases from V and 2 bases from J; junction bases left unmatched: 9. CDR1 and CDR2 (germline): LGHNA, YNFKEQ. The CDR3 DNA follows: TGTGCCAGCAGCCTCCTCCAAAGCGGGGGGGACACAGATACGCAGTATTTT. It specifies CASSLLQSGGDTDTQYF.

CDR3 bases: TGTGCCACCAGTGATTCTTCCGGGACAGGAAATCAGTACTTC. This encodes CATSDSSGTGNQYF. This chain uses TRBV24-1 with TRBJ2-7, with 8 bases lining up with TRBD1. Germline V CDR1 and CDR2: KGHDR, SFDVKD. The V gene end was trimmed by 2 bases and the J gene end by 10 bases; junction bases not matched to a gene: 9. This CDR3 spans 14 amino acids.

The CDR3 loop reads CSASPGGTEAFF. DNA of the CDR3: TGCAGTGCTAGTCCGGGGGGCACTGAAGCTTTCTTT. The chain has TRBV20-1 and TRBJ1-1, with D tentatively TRBD1 (5 bases). There are 12 residues in the CDR3. Trimming pared 3 bases from V and 4 bases from J, leaving 9 bases between. Germline V gives CDR1 DFQATT, CDR2 SNEGSKA (reference sequence).

The chain uses TRBV6-4 and TRBJ2-1; possible D gene TRBD2, 5 bases. The CDR3 is made up of 13 amino acids. CDR1 and CDR2 from the germline V gene are MRHNA and SNTAGT. The ends were cut back, 5 bases at V and 3 bases at J, with 8 bases in the middle. CDR3 region: CASSPDFYNEQFF. The CDR3 coding sequence is TGTGCCAGCAGTCCGGACTTCTACAATGAGCAGTTCTTC.

DNA of the CDR3: TGTGCCACCAGTGAGCCAAGCGGCAATCAGCCCCAGCATTTT. Amino acid sequence: CATSEPSGNQPQHF. The chain carries TRBV24-1 and TRBJ1-5; no clear D. The CDR3 extends over 14 amino acids. The germline V gene encodes CDR1 KGHDR and CDR2 SFDVKD. V was shortened by 4 bases and J by 2 bases, with 8 bases between the two germline ends.

This sequence joins TRBV20-1 and TRBJ1-3; unclear D gene. The V gene's germline CDR1 is DFQATT and CDR2 SNEGSKA (reference sequence). The germline V and J ends were trimmed by 3 bases and 3 bases, with 12 bases remaining between them. This CDR3 has 14 residues. The CDR3 DNA reads as TGCAGTGCTAGTGTACCGTACTTTGGAAACACCATATATTTT. Its protein is CSASVPYFGNTIYF.

This chain connects TRBV9 to TRBJ2-6, with 8 bases matching TRBD1. The V gene's germline CDR1 is SGDLS and CDR2 YYNGEE. The CDR3 is 19 amino acids. V lost 3 bases and J lost 2; bases outside the gene matches: 13. The CDR3 region is CASSARVDRGLTGANVLTF. The DNA for the CDR3 is TGTGCCAGCAGCGCACGGGTCGACAGGGGCCTAACTGGGGCCAACGTCCTGACTTTC.

The chain carries TRBV5-1 and TRBJ1-4; TRBD1 matches 12 bases. The V gene's germline CDR1 is SGHRS and CDR2 YFSETQ. V gave up 0 bases and J gave up 8 bases; unmatched junction bases: 2. The CDR3 is 15 residues long. The CDR3 sequence: CASSLGDRGPEKLFF. The CDR3 bases are TGCGCCAGCAGCTTGGGGGACAGGGGGCCCGAAAAACTGTTTTTT.

The chain couples TRBV9 to TRBJ1-4, with D perhaps matching TRBD1 (6 bases). Trimming left V 2 bases short and J 7 bases short, with 12 bases between. Germline V gene data show CDR1 as SGDLS and CDR2 as YYNGEE. The CDR3 is made up of 14 amino acids. CDR3 DNA sequence: TGTGCCAGCAGCGTCACAGGGACGGCTGAAAAACTGTTTTTT. Protein product: CASSVTGTAEKLFF.

This sequence joins TRBV21-1 and TRBJ2-7; the listed D gene, TRBD2, was not tested against the DNA. TRBV21-1 is assigned pseudogene status. The CDR3 consists of 14 residues. CDR3 sequence (DNA): TGTGCCGTTCTGGGGGGGGCCTTTTCCTACGAGCAGTACGTC. Residues: CAVLGGAFSYEQYV.

J is TRBJ2-2 and V is TRBV5-4, with a possible D match to TRBD1 (5 bases). This CDR3 contains 14 residues. Germline values: CDR1 SGHNT, CDR2 YYREEE (reference sequence). The V end was cut by 5 bases, the J end by 1 base, with 9 bases between. The CDR3 nucleotides are TGTGCCAGCAGACAGGCTGGGAACACCGGGGAGCTGTTTTTT. Translated: CASRQAGNTGELFF.

The CDR3: CAWSVRGRGAANYGYTF. The CDR3, as DNA: TGTGCCTGGAGTGTACGCGGCAGGGGGGCGGCAAACTATGGCTACACCTTC. The V gene is TRBV30, the J gene TRBJ1-2; 7 nucleotides agree with TRBD1. With 0 bases clipped from V and 2 bases from J, the junction kept 12 bases outside the gene matches. CDR1 and CDR2 (germline): GTSNPN, SVGIG (reference sequence). CDR3 size: 17 residues.

This chain uses TRBV6-5 with TRBJ1-2, with 8 bases that match TRBD1. Germline values: CDR1 MNHEY, CDR2 SVGAGI. V shed 7 bases, J shed 0 bases, and the junction held 7 bases outside the gene matches. The CDR3 loop spans 15 amino acids. CDR3 loop: CASTPLDRANYGYTF. The CDR3 region has the DNA TGTGCCAGCACCCCCCTGGACAGGGCTAACTATGGCTACACCTTC.

This chain links TRBV7-9 with TRBJ2-7; 9 bases agree with TRBD1. The V segment lost 4 bases and the J segment 7 bases; nucleotides outside the gene matches: 5. This CDR3 has 13 amino acids. Looked up from germline, CDR1 is SEHNR and CDR2 is FQNEAQ (reference sequence). The CDR3 sequence: CASSSQGAIEQYV. In nucleotides, the CDR3 is TGTGCCAGCAGCTCACAGGGGGCGATAGAGCAGTACGTC.